One T cell receptor (beta chain) is described in this entry. Its antigen is unknown. From RNA transcripts, TCR beta CDR3 regions were amplified. HTBI primers drove first-round RT-PCR of the TCR CDR3. One entry per CDR3 protein results from TCRdb running MiXCR on the multiplex PCR reads. The sample consists of 660,000 or so distinct CDR3 sequences, just under 45% of them appearing once. This sample is drawn from a study of T cells in Graves' hyperthyroidism and ophthalmopathy. CDR3 size: 15 residues. The V and J ends lost 6 bases and 4 bases, in that order; junction bases with no gene match: 9. Germline lookup yields CDR1 SGHTA and CDR2 FQGNSA. Patients with uncontrolled infections, other autoimmune diseases, pregnancy or lactation were excluded. Study-wide results and limits: Ophthalmopathy, which appeared later, was predicted by the model a median about 6.8 months before onset.

Sequences were obtained from peripheral blood or thyroid tissue (not recorded which). V and J are TRBV7-2 and TRBJ1-3; 7 bases map to TRBD1. This TCR came from an adult man with Graves' disease, either hyperthyroidism or ophthalmopathy (not recorded which). The CDR3 protein is CASRTPRGKGNTIYF. The CDR3 DNA sequence: TGTGCCAGCAGAACCCCCAGGGGGAAGGGAAACACCATATATTTT.